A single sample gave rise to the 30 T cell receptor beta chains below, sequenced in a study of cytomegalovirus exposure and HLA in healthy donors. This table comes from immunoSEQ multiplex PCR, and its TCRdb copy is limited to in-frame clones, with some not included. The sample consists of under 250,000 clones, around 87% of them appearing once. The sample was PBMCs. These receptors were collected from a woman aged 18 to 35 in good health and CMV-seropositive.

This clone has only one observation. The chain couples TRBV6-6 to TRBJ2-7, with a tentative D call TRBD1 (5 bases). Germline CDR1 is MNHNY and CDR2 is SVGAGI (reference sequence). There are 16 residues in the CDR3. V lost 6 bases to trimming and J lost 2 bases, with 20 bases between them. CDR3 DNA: TGTGCCAGCAGCGTAGTTGGGGCAGAAAATACCTACGAGCAGTACTTC. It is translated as CASSVVGAENTYEQYF.

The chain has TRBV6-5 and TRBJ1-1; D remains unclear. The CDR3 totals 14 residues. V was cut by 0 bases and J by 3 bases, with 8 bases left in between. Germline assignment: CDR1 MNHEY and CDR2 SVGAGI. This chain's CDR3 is CASSYSAADTEAFF. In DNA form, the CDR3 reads TGTGCCAGCAGTTACTCGGCAGCGGACACTGAAGCTTTCTTT.

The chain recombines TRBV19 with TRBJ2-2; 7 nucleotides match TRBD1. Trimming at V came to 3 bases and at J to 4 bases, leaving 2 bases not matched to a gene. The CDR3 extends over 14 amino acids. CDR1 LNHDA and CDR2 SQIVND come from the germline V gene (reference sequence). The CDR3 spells CASSINRGTGELFF. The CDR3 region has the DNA TGTGCCAGTAGTATCAACAGGGGCACCGGGGAGCTGTTTTTT.

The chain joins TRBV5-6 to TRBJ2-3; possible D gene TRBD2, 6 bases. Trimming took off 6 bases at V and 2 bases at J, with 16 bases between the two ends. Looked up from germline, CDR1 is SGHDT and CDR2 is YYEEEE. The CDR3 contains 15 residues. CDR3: CASTNWGVITDTQYF. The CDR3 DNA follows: TGTGCCAGCACTAACTGGGGGGTTATCACAGATACGCAGTATTTT.

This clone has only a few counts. The CDR3 DNA reads TGTGCCAGCAGTGGAGGGACAGCTACAGACTATGGCTACACCTTC. Amino acids: CASSGGTATDYGYTF. The rearrangement links TRBV6-5 to TRBJ1-2; 7 nucleotides agree with TRBD1. There are 15 residues in the CDR3. CDR1 and CDR2 from the germline V gene are MNHEY and SVGAGI. V gave up 5 bases and J gave up 3 bases; unmatched junction bases: 9.

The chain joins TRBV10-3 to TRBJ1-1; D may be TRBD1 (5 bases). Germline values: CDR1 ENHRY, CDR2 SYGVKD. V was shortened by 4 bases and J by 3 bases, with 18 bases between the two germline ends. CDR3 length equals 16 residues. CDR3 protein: CAISGGTTILDTEAFF. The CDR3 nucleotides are TGTGCCATCAGTGGGGGGACTACCATTCTGGACACTGAAGCTTTCTTT.

CDR3 amino acids: CSFTQGYYGYTF. Written as DNA, the CDR3 is TGCAGCTTCACTCAGGGATACTATGGCTACACCTTC. The V and J genes are TRBV29-1 and TRBJ1-2, with D possibly being TRBD1 (5 bases). Germline CDR1 reads SQVTM; CDR2 reads ANQGSEA. V lost 8 bases, J lost 3 bases, and 13 bases lay in between. CDR3 size: 12 residues.

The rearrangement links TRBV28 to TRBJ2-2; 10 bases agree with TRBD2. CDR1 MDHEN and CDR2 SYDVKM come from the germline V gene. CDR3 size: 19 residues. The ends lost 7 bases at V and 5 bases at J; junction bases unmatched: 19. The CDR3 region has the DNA TGTGCCAGCATGTCGTGGGACAGCGCGTCTAGCGGGAGTACCGGGGAGCTGTTTTTT. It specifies CASMSWDSASSGSTGELFF.

CDR3 nucleotides: TGTGCCAGCAGCTTCGGGGGCAGGGGGCTCTCCTACGAGCAGTACTTC. It yields the protein CASSFGGRGLSYEQYF. The chain links TRBV5-6 to TRBJ2-7, with 8 bases aligning to TRBD1. The germline V gene encodes CDR1 SGHDT and CDR2 YYEEEE. V gave up 2 bases and J gave up 0 bases; unmatched junction bases: 7. The CDR3 runs to 16 residues.

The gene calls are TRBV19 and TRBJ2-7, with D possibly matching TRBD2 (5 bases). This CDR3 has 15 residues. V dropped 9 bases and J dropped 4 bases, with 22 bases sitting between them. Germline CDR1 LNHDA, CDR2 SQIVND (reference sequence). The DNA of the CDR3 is TGTGCCAGCCGCAGGCAACCCGGGGAGAAGTACGAGCAGTACTTC. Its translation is CASRRQPGEKYEQYF.

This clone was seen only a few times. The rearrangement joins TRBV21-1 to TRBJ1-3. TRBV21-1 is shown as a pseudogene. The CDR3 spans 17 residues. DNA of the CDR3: TGTGCCAGCAGCAACGTTACAAAGCGGTGTCGTGGAAACACCATATATTTT. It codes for CASSNVTKRCRGNTIYF.

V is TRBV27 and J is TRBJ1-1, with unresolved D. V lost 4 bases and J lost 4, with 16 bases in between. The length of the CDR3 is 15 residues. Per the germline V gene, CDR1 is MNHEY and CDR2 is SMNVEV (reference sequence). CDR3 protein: CASSSRSSTGTEAFF. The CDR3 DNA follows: TGTGCCAGCAGTTCACGCTCAAGCACGGGCACTGAAGCTTTCTTT.

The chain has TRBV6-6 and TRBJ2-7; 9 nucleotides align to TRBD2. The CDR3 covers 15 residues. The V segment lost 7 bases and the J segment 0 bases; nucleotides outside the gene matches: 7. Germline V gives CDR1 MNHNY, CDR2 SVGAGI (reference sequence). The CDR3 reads CASNAGTSNSYEQYF. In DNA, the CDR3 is TGTGCCAGCAACGCCGGGACTAGCAACTCCTACGAGCAGTACTTC.

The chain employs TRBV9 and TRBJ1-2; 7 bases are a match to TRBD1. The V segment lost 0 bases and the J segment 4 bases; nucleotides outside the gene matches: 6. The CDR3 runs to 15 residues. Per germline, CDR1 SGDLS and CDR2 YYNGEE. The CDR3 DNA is TGTGCCAGCAGCGTAGGGCAGGGGGACGTCTATGGCTACACCTTC. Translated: CASSVGQGDVYGYTF.

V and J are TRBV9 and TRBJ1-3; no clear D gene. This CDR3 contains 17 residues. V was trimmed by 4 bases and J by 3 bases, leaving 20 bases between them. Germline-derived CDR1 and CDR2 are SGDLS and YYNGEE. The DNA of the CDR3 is TGTGCCAGCAGCCCCACTCGAAGTTTGGTCTATGGAAACACCATATATTTT. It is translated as CASSPTRSLVYGNTIYF. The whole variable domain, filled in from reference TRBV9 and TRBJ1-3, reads DSGVTQTPKHLITATGQRVTLRCSPRSGDLSVYWYQQSLDQGLQFLIQYYNGEERAKGNILERFSAQQFPDLHSELNLSSLELGDSALYFCASSPTRSLVYGNTIYFGEGSWLTVV.

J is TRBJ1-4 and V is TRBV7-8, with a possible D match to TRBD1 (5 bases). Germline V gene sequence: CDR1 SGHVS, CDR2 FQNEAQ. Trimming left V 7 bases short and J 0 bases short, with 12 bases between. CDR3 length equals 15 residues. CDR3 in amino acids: CASIPGGATNEKLFF. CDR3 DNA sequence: TGTGCCAGCATCCCCGGGGGGGCAACTAATGAAAAACTGTTTTTT. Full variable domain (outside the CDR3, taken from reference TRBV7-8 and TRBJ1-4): GAGVSQSPRYKVAKRGQDVALRCDPISGHVSLFWYQQALGQGPEFLTYFQNEAQLDKSGLPSDRFFAERPEGSVSTLKIQRTQQEDSAVYLCASIPGGATNEKLFFGSGTQLSVL.

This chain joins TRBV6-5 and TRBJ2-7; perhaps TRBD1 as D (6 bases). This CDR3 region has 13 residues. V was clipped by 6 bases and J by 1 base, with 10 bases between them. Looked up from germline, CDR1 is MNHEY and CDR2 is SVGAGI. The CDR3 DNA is TGTGCCAGCAGCAGCACAGGGTCCTACGAGCAGTACTTC. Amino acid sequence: CASSSTGSYEQYF.

The CDR3 spells CASSLSSVYNTQYF. The CDR3 DNA reads TGTGCCAGCAGTTTATCGAGCGTCTATAATACGCAGTATTTT. This chain links TRBV27 with TRBJ2-3; D remains unclear. With 0 bases removed from V and 7 bases from J, the gap between germline ends came to 11 bases. CDR1 is MNHEY, CDR2 SMNVEV, per germline (reference sequence). The CDR3 runs to 14 residues.

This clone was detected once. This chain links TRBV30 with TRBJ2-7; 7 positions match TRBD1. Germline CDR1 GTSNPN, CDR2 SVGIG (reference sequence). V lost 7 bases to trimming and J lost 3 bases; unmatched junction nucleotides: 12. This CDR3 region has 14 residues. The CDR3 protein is CAFNRRGTDYEQYF. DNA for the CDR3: TGTGCCTTCAACCGGAGAGGGACAGACTACGAGCAGTACTTC.

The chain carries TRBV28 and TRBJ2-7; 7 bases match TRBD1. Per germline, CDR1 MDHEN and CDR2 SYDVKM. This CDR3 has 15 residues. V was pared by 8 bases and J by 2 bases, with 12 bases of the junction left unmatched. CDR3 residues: CASFASTGFTYEQYF. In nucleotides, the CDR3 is TGTGCCAGCTTCGCGTCGACAGGGTTCACCTACGAGCAGTACTTC.

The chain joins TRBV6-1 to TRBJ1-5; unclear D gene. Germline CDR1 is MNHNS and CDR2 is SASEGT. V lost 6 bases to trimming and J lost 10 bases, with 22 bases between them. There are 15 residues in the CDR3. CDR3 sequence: CASSAPVVPGKPQHF. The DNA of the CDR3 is TGTGCCAGCAGCGCCCCGGTGGTTCCGGGAAAACCCCAGCATTTT.

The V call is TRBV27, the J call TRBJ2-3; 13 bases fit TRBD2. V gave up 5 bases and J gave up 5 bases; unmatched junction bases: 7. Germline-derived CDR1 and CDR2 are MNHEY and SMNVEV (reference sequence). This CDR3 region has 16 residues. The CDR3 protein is CASSPSGTSGVDTQYF. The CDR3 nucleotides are TGTGCCAGCAGTCCCTCCGGGACTAGCGGGGTAGATACGCAGTATTTT.

The CDR3 sequence is CASSAGLNTGELFF. The CDR3 coding sequence is TGTGCCAGCAGCGCGGGGTTGAACACCGGGGAGCTGTTTTTT. The J gene is TRBJ2-2, the V gene TRBV11-1; tentatively, D is TRBD2 (6 bases). Between the trimmed V and J ends, which lost 5 bases and 1 base, there was a span of 8 bases. The germline gives CDR1 SGHAT, CDR2 FQDESV (reference sequence). The CDR3 runs to 14 residues.

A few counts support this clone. CDR3 in DNA: TGTGCCAGTAGTATCTGGAGCGGCACAGATACGCAGTATTTT. Translated: CASSIWSGTDTQYF. The rearrangement links TRBV19 to TRBJ2-3; D gene uncertain. Trimming removed 3 bases from V and 1 base from J, with 8 bases in between. Germline V gene sequence: CDR1 LNHDA, CDR2 SQIVND (reference sequence). This CDR3 has 14 amino acids.

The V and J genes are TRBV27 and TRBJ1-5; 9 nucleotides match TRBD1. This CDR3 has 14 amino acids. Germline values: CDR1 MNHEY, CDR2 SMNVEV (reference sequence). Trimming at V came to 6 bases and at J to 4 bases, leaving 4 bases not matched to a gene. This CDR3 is CASRWTGENQPQHF. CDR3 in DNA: TGTGCCAGCAGGTGGACAGGGGAAAATCAGCCCCAGCATTTT.

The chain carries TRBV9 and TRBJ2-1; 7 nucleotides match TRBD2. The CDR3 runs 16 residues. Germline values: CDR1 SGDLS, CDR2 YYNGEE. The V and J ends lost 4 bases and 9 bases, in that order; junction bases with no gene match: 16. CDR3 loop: CASSPAGGSRGFEQFF. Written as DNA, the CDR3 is TGTGCCAGCAGCCCCGCCGGCGGGAGCCGGGGGTTTGAGCAGTTCTTC.

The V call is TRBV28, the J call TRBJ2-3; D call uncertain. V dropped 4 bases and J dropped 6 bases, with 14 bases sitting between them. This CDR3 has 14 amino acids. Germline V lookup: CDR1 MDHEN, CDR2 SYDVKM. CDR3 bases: TGTGCCAGCAGTTCTACTGAAACAGTTGATACGCAGTATTTT. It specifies CASSSTETVDTQYF.

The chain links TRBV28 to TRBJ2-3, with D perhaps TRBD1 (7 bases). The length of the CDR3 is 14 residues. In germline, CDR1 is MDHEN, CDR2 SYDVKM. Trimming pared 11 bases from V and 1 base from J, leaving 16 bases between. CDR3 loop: CAGRRGLGTDTQYF. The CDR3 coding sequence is TGTGCCGGCCGGAGGGGGCTCGGCACAGATACGCAGTATTTT.

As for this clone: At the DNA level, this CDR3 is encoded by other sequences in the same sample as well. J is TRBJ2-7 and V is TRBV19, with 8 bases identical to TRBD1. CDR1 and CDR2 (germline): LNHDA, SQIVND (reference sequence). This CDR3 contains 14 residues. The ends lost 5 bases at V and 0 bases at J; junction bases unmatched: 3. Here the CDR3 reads CASSLGTGSYEQYF. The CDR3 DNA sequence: TGTGCCAGTAGTTTAGGGACAGGCTCCTACGAGCAGTACTTC.

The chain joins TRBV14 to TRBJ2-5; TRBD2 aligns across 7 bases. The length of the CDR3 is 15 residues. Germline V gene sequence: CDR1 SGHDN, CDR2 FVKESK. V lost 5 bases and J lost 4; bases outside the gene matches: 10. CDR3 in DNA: TGTGCCAGCAGCTTGTCATGGCCGGGGGGAGAGACCCAGTACTTC. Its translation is CASSLSWPGGETQYF.